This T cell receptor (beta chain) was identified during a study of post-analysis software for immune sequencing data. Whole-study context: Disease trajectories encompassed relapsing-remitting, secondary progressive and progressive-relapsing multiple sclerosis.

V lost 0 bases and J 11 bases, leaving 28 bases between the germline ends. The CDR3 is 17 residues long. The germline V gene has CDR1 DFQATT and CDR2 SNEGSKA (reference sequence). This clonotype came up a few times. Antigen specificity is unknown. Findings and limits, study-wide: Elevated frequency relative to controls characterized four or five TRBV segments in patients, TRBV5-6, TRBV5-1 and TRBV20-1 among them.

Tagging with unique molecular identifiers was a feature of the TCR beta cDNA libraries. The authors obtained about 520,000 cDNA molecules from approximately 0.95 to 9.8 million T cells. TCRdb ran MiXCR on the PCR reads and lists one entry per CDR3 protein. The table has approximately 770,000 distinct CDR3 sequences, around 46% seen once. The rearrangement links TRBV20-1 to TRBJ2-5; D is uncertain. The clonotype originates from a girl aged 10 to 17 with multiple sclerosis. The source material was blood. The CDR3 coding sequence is TGCAGTGCTAGAGATCTCCTAACGCGTCGTCCCCTTATGTGGCAGTACTTC. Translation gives CSARDLLTRRPLMWQYF.